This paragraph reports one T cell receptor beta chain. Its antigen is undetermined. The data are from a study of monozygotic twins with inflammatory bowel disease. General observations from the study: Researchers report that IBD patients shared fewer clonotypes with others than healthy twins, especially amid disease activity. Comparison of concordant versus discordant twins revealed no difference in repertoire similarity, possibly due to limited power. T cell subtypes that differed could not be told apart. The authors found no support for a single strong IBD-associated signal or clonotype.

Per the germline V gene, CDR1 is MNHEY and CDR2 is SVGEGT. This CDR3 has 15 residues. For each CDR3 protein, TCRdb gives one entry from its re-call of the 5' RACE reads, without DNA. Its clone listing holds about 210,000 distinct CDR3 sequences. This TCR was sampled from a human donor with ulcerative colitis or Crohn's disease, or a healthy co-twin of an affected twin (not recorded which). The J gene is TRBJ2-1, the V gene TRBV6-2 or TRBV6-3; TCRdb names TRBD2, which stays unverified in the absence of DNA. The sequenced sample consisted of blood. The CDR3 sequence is CASSALEREDNEQFF.